This T cell receptor (beta chain) stems from a study of T cell changes during pregnancy in multiple sclerosis. Libraries were prepared by immunoSEQ multiplex PCR; TCRdb keeps only in-frame clonotypes and omits some of them. Among roughly 93,000 clones, around 92% were seen once, and the ten largest hold approximately 2.2%. The V gene's germline CDR1 is SNHLY and CDR2 FYNNEI. This CDR3 has 12 residues. Trimming stripped 7 bases from V and 6 bases from J, with 11 bases between. Sequencing was performed on peripheral blood, taken after pregnancy. This chain links TRBV2 with TRBJ2-3; D is undetermined. This TCR came from a female donor in good health, enrolled as a control in a pregnancy study. The CDR3 nucleotides read TGTGCCAGCACCCTAGTTCCGGATACGCAGTATTTT. It translates to CASTLVPDTQYF.